The source of this T cell receptor beta chain is a study of blood T cell repertoires in COVID-19. Looking at the study overall: COVID-19 samples from acute and convalescent phases originated in the United States, Italy and Spain. PBMCs, B-cell-depleted T cells, or T cells provided the cDNA or gDNA that made up the material.

The ends were cut back, 2 bases at V and 7 bases at J, with 15 bases in the middle. Germline V CDR1 and CDR2: MNHEY, SVGAGI. The CDR3 extends over 14 amino acids. As processed by the authors: How many nucleated cells were present was estimated from reference gene primer amplification. The method was immunoSEQ multiplex PCR; TCRdb's version includes in-frame clones alone and lacks a portion of them. From that table come the V and J calls and clone size; the DNA was used to work out D and trimming. The sample carries tens of thousands of clones, almost 85% recorded once. This clone was observed a single time.

Sequencing input: peripheral blood. The chain is built from TRBV6-5 and TRBJ2-7; possible D gene TRBD2, 6 bases. This receptor was taken from a human donor in a cohort sampled during active COVID-19. The CDR3 loop reads CASSYQIMAGEQYF. In DNA, the CDR3 is TGTGCCAGCAGTTACCAGATCATGGCGGGGGAGCAGTACTTC.